Listed here is a single T cell receptor (beta chain). Researchers amplified the TCR beta CDR3 regions from RNA transcripts. The TCR CDR3 first-round RT-PCR relied on the HTBI primer set. Via MiXCR, TCRdb re-called the multiplex PCR reads, giving one row per CDR3 protein. The table lists hundreds of thousands of distinct CDR3 sequences, around 21% of them singletons. The CDR3 runs to 12 residues. Between the trimmed V and J ends, which lost 7 bases and 8 bases, there was a span of 15 bases. Germline CDR1 reads SQVTM; CDR2 reads ANQGSEA. This specimen comes from a study of T cells in Graves' hyperthyroidism and ophthalmopathy.

Sequencing used blood. This clonotype originated in a man aged 25 to 40 with Graves' ophthalmopathy. The chain links TRBV29-1 to TRBJ2-1, with TRBD2 as a possible D gene (6 bases). The CDR3 DNA follows: TGCAGCGCTGGGTACGGAGGGCATGAGCAGTTCTTC. Protein sequence: CSAGYGGHEQFF.